This is a list of T cell receptor beta chains from one sample in a study of response to subunit inactivated influenza vaccine. TCRdb itself ran the RT-PCR reads through MiXCR, one entry per CDR3 protein. The sample shows approximately 530,000 distinct CDR3 sequences, around 7.7% of them seen only once. The sample was PBMCs from blood, taken roughly 24 months after vaccination. These receptors originate from a man aged 45 to 70 who received an inactivated influenza vaccine. The CDR3 runs from the conserved cysteine through the conserved F or W. The D gene is left open where the match is weak. Only part of the rows carry a size: once, few, many, or a class if the clone is expanded.

TRBJ2-2 | TRBV27 | - | TRBD1 | CASSQTYPGQLNTGELFF | TGTGCCAGCAGTCAAACCTATCCGGGACAGTTAAACACCGGGGAGCTGTTTTTT
TRBJ1-2 | TRBV7-9 | many | - | CASSFNDRSYGYTF | TGTGCCAGCAGCTTTAACGACAGGTCCTATGGCTACACCTTC
TRBJ2-1 | TRBV29-1 | many | TRBD1 | CSVVTGAYNEQFF | TGCAGCGTAGTGACAGGGGCCTACAATGAGCAGTTCTTC
TRBJ2-1 | TRBV9 | many | - | CASPRNRVSYNEQFF | TGTGCCAGCCCTCGAAACAGGGTCTCCTACAATGAGCAGTTCTTC
TRBJ1-5 | TRBV27 | many | TRBD1 | CASSLTTGGSNQPQHF | TGTGCCAGCAGTTTGACGACAGGGGGTAGCAATCAGCCCCAGCATTTT
TRBJ2-3 | TRBV4-1 | - | TRBD2 | CASSQTSGADTQYF | TGCGCCAGCAGCCAGACTAGCGGGGCAGATACGCAGTATTTT
TRBJ2-5 | TRBV6-2/TRBV6-3 | - | - | CASSYSRSRRETQYF | TGTGCCAGCAGTTACTCGAGGAGTAGAAGGGAGACCCAGTACTTC
TRBJ2-1 | TRBV5-1 | - | - | CASSQTTGEGEQFF | TGCGCCAGCAGCCAAACAACAGGGGAGGGTGAGCAGTTCTTC
TRBJ2-5 | TRBV24-1 | few | - | CATSDPLTNQETQYF | TGTGCCACCAGTGATCCACTGACGAATCAAGAGACCCAGTACTTC
TRBJ1-1 | TRBV28 | - | - | CASSSSGITNTEAFF | TGTGCCAGCAGTTCTTCAGGAATCACGAACACTGAAGCTTTCTTT
TRBJ1-1 | TRBV7-9 | few | TRBD1 | CASSFTGAMNTEAFF | TGTGCCAGCAGCTTTACAGGGGCGATGAACACTGAAGCTTTCTTT
TRBJ2-5 | TRBV24-1 | few | - | CATSERAGVQETQYF | TGTGCCACCAGCGAGCGAGCAGGGGTTCAGGAGACCCAGTACTTC
TRBJ2-5 | TRBV7-2 | - | - | CASSGAVGGETQYF | TGTGCCAGCAGTGGAGCGGTCGGTGGAGAGACCCAGTACTTC
TRBJ2-3 | TRBV7-2 | - | - | CASSVLDRSTDTQYF | TGTGCCAGCAGCGTCTTGGACCGAAGCACAGATACGCAGTATTTT
TRBJ2-7 | TRBV20-1 | few | - | CSARDLIAVSYEQYF | TGCAGTGCTAGAGATCTGATAGCGGTCTCCTACGAGCAGTACTTC
TRBJ2-5 | TRBV27 | - | TRBD1 | CASSPGQGARKTQYF | TGTGCCAGCAGTCCGGGACAGGGGGCAAGAAAGACCCAGTACTTC
TRBJ2-5 | TRBV28 | - | TRBD2 | CASRLADFQETQYF | TGTGCCAGCAGACTAGCGGACTTCCAAGAGACCCAGTACTTC
TRBJ2-1 | TRBV20-1 | - | TRBD2 | CRARVPGGLAGGSYNEQFF | TGCAGGGCTAGAGTCCCAGGGGGACTAGCGGGGGGCTCCTACAATGAGCAGTTCTTC
TRBJ2-7 | TRBV19 | - | TRBD2 | CASSPSGPGLAVSYEQYF | TGTGCCAGTAGTCCCAGCGGTCCGGGACTAGCGGTCTCCTACGAGCAGTACTTC
TRBJ2-7 | TRBV4-1 | - | - | CASSQHNADAYEQYF | TGCGCCAGCAGCCAGCATAATGCGGACGCCTACGAGCAGTACTTC
TRBJ2-1 | TRBV7-2 | - | TRBD2 | CASSYSGRATYNEQFF | TGTGCCAGCAGCTATAGCGGGAGGGCCACTTACAATGAGCAGTTCTTC
TRBJ2-1 | TRBV20-1 | - | - | CSAREGGPHTNEQFF | TGCAGTGCTAGAGAGGGGGGACCTCATACAAATGAGCAGTTCTTC
TRBJ2-3 | TRBV6-1 | few | - | CASSALRGDTQYF | TGTGCCAGCAGTGCCCTCAGGGGAGATACGCAGTATTTT
TRBJ2-1 | TRBV2 | few | TRBD2 | CASRWTSSYNEQFF | TGTGCCAGCAGATGGACTAGTAGCTACAATGAGCAGTTCTTC
TRBJ2-1 | TRBV12-3/TRBV12-4 | few | - | CASSLYGPLHEQFF | TGTGCCAGCAGCCTTTACGGGCCTCTACATGAGCAGTTCTTC
TRBJ2-2 | TRBV5-6 | - | TRBD2 | CASSLTKLAGVSTVELFF | TGTGCCAGCAGCTTGACAAAACTAGCGGGAGTCTCGACCGTGGAGCTGTTTTTT
TRBJ2-2 | TRBV5-1 | few | TRBD1 | CASSSNPPGTGGYGELFF | TGCGCCAGCAGCTCCAATCCCCCCGGGACAGGGGGCTACGGGGAGCTGTTTTTT
TRBJ1-1 | TRBV30 | - | - | CAWNVGQRVEAFF | TGTGCCTGGAATGTAGGACAGCGAGTCGAAGCTTTCTTT
TRBJ2-1 | TRBV27 | many | - | CASSRSSRGEQFF | TGTGCCAGCAGTCGATCGAGTCGGGGTGAGCAGTTCTTC
TRBJ2-5 | TRBV6-5 | few | TRBD2 | CASSYGLAGGEETQYF | TGTGCCAGCAGTTACGGTCTAGCGGGGGGCGAAGAGACCCAGTACTTC
TRBJ1-2 | TRBV20-1 | few | TRBD1 | CSATGTASTNYGYTF | TGCAGTGCAACCGGGACAGCATCAACTAACTATGGCTACACCTTC
TRBJ2-1 | TRBV18 | few | - | CASSPPLAGGEQFF | TGTGCCAGCTCACCACCCCTAGCCGGGGGTGAGCAGTTCTTC
TRBJ1-6 | TRBV7-9 | few | - | CASSLGQSQFTLHF | TGTGCCAGCAGCTTAGGGCAATCCCAATTCACCCTCCACTTT
TRBJ2-1 | TRBV7-9 | - | - | CASSLARTGDEQFF | TGTGCCAGCAGCTTAGCTAGAACTGGAGATGAGCAGTTCTTC
TRBJ2-7 | TRBV19 | - | - | CASSMMVTYEQYF | TGTGCCAGTAGTATGATGGTAACCTACGAGCAGTACTTC
TRBJ2-5 | TRBV4-1 | - | TRBD2 | CASSQDWRGWGLAGQQETQYF | TGCGCCAGCAGCCAAGATTGGAGGGGTTGGGGACTAGCGGGACAGCAAGAGACCCAGTACTTC
TRBJ1-3 | TRBV25-1 | - | TRBD1 | CASSEPGRGSGNTIYF | TGTGCCAGCAGTGAACCGGGCAGGGGGTCTGGAAACACCATATATTTT
TRBJ2-1 | TRBV3-1 | - | TRBD1 | CASSPGQGDAVGFF | TGTGCCAGCAGCCCGGGACAGGGTGACGCGGTGGGGTTCTTC
TRBJ1-4 | TRBV4-3 | many | TRBD1 | CASSQDERGREKLFF | TGCGCCAGCAGCCAAGATGAGAGGGGGCGAGAAAAACTGTTTTTT
TRBJ2-1 | TRBV12-3/TRBV12-4 | - | - | CASRTRLEYNEQFF | TGTGCCAGCAGAACCCGACTAGAATACAATGAGCAGTTCTTC
TRBJ2-5 | TRBV18 | few | TRBD1 | CASSPPGQGQETQYF | TGTGCCAGCTCACCTCCGGGACAGGGGCAAGAGACCCAGTACTTC
TRBJ1-2 | TRBV5-1 | - | TRBD1 | CASSQTLQGNYGYTF | TGCGCCAGCAGCCAGACCCTACAGGGGAACTATGGCTACACCTTC
TRBJ2-5 | TRBV28 | many | TRBD1 | CASSSGTGELGETQYF | TGTGCCAGCAGTTCGGGGACAGGCGAGCTCGGTGAGACCCAGTACTTC
TRBJ2-1 | TRBV18 | - | - | CASSPTRAGNEQFF | TGTGCCAGCTCACCAACCAGGGCAGGCAATGAGCAGTTCTTC
TRBJ1-1 | TRBV20-1 | - | TRBD1 | CSARKNRGRTEAFF | TGCAGTGCTAGAAAAAACAGGGGGCGGACTGAAGCTTTCTTT
TRBJ2-1 | TRBV14 | many | - | CASSQGIRGFSYNEQFF | TGTGCCAGCAGCCAAGGTATACGGGGTTTTTCCTACAATGAGCAGTTCTTC
TRBJ1-5 | TRBV7-2 | many | - | CASSFSTGKPQHF | TGTGCCAGCAGCTTCTCTACGGGAAAGCCCCAGCATTTT
TRBJ2-5 | TRBV5-6 | - | - | CASSLSGEAQYF | TGTGCCAGCAGCTTATCAGGGGAGGCCCAGTACTTC
TRBJ2-1 | TRBV6-2/TRBV6-3 | few | - | CASSSQVPTISYNEQFF | TGTGCCAGCAGTTCTCAGGTTCCTACAATCTCCTACAATGAGCAGTTCTTC